This TCR beta chain came from a study of cytomegalovirus exposure and HLA in healthy donors. The wider study: The same platform was used for the roughly 120 validation repertoires and the 600 to 850 first-cohort repertoires, a later analysis reported. Overall study findings and caveats: Through in vitro validation, a few CMV-associated chains were shown to be specific for CMV antigens. Rarity held for most TCR sequences, but there were some public TCRs that occurred in many donors.

Only one count was recorded for this clone. No antigen is known for it. Some clones are missing from TCRdb's copy, which holds only in-frame ones; the method was immunoSEQ multiplex PCR. The table includes more than 95,000 clones, roughly 95% detected once. The donors were members of the approximately 110-subject validation cohort (separate from the approximately 730-subject first cohort). Germline values: CDR1 SNHLY, CDR2 FYNNEI. The CDR3 length is 13 residues. V was trimmed by 4 bases and J by 3 bases, leaving 10 bases between them. Sequencing was carried out using PBMCs. The receptor's source is a young man in good health and CMV-seronegative. The genes are TRBV2 and TRBJ2-7; D unclear. CDR3: CASSVGVDYEQYF. Written as DNA, the CDR3 is TGTGCCAGCAGTGTGGGCGTAGACTACGAGCAGTACTTC.